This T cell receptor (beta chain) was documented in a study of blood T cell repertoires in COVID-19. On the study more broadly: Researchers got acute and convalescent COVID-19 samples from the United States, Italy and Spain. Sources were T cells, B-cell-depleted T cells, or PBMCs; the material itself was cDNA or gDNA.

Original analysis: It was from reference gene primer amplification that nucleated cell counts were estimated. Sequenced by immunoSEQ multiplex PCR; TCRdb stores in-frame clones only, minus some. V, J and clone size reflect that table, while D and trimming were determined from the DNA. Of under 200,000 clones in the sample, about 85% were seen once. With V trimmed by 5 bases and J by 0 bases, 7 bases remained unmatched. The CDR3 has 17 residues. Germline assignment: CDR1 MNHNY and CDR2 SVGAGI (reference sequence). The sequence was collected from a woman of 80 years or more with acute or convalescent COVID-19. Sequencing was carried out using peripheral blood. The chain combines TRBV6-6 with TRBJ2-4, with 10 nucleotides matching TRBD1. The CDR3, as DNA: TGTGCCAGCAGTCGACTCGGGACAGGGGTAGCCAAAAACATTCAGTACTTC. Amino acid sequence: CASSRLGTGVAKNIQYF.